The sequence of this TCR beta chain was determined in a study of T cells in Graves' hyperthyroidism and ophthalmopathy. Study context: The blood sample was taken at first diagnosis, before treatment began.

RNA transcripts were the template for amplifying TCR beta CDR3 regions. First-round RT-PCR with HTBI primers amplified the TCR CDR3 region. TCRdb passed the multiplex PCR reads through MiXCR, listing each CDR3 protein once. The data hold hundreds of thousands of distinct CDR3 sequences, with approximately 14% observed a single time. The sample comprised blood. The origin of this receptor is a woman younger than 30 with Graves' hyperthyroidism.

CDR3 DNA sequence: TGCGCCAGCAGCCAAGATATTATGAGAGGGGGCATGTTAAGTTCACCCCTCCACTTT. Its translation is CASSQDIMRGGMLSSPLHF. The chain recombines TRBV4-3 with TRBJ1-6, with 7 bases identical to TRBD1. Germline loops: CDR1 LGHNA, CDR2 YSLEER. The CDR3 is 19 residues long. Trimming at V came to 0 bases and at J to 9 bases, leaving 17 bases not matched to a gene.